This T cell receptor beta chain is drawn from a study of Ad26.COV2.S vaccination and SARS-CoV-2 variants. Sequenced by immunoSEQ multiplex PCR; TCRdb stores in-frame clones only, minus some. This sample has around 300,000 clones, with around 89% found just once. Germline V CDR1 and CDR2: SGHVS, FQNEAQ. CDR3 length: 16 residues. The germline V and J ends were trimmed by 5 bases and 6 bases, with 19 bases remaining between them. The treatment was: over 15 received Ad26.COV2.S at low or high dose, single or two shots; 5 received placebo; per-sample allocation not given. Sampling took place 63 days after the first vaccine or placebo injection.

The chain has TRBV7-8 and TRBJ2-2, with D perhaps matching TRBD1 or TRBD2 (7 bases each). This TCR derives from a person aged 18-60 years who received the Ad26.COV2.S COVID-19 vaccine or a placebo. This specimen was peripheral blood, taken in a trial of Ad26.COV2.S vaccine versus placebo. CDR3 loop: CASSPGGGLASGELFF. CDR3 DNA: TGTGCCAGCAGCCCAGGGGGGGGGCTAGCCTCCGGGGAGCTGTTTTTT.